The 26 T cell receptor beta chains below come from one sample, sequenced in a study of blood T cell repertoires in COVID-19. Some clones are missing from TCRdb's copy, which holds only in-frame ones; the method was immunoSEQ multiplex PCR. The data hold hundreds of thousands of clones, with 87% observed a single time. Sequenced: PBMCs or T cells enriched from blood (not recorded which). The source is a middle-aged woman who had recovered from COVID-19.

This clone showed up just once. This sequence joins TRBV28 and TRBJ1-4; D is undetermined. The CDR3 is made up of 16 amino acids. The V end was cut by 2 bases, the J end by 5 bases, with 15 bases between. Germline V lookup: CDR1 MDHEN, CDR2 SYDVKM. The CDR3 protein is CASSLPRVLPNEKLFF. CDR3 nucleotide sequence: TGTGCCAGCAGTTTACCGAGGGTCCTCCCGAATGAAAAACTGTTTTTT.

V usage is TRBV4-3 and J usage is TRBJ2-1, with D possibly TRBD2 on 6 matching bases. The V gene lost 3 bases and the J gene lost 6 bases, with 18 bases spanning the gap. The V gene's germline CDR1 is LGHNA and CDR2 YSLEER. This CDR3 contains 16 residues. Here the CDR3 reads CASSHDFVGGSNEQFF. CDR3 DNA sequence: TGCGCCAGCAGCCACGACTTTGTGGGAGGCTCCAATGAGCAGTTCTTC.

The V call is TRBV27, the J call TRBJ1-1; possible D gene TRBD1, 5 bases. The CDR3 runs to 16 residues. V was pared by 2 bases and J by 1 base, with 14 bases between. Germline-derived CDR1 and CDR2 are MNHEY and SMNVEV (reference sequence). CDR3: CASSLGGGAWNTEAFF. CDR3 bases: TGTGCCAGCAGTTTAGGGGGAGGGGCATGGAACACTGAAGCTTTCTTT.

The chain has TRBV7-2 and TRBJ2-7, with TRBD2 identical over 14 bases. The germline V gene encodes CDR1 SGHTA and CDR2 FQGNSA. The CDR3 has 18 residues. J was trimmed by 0 bases and V by 6 bases; bases with no gene match: 10. The chain's CDR3 is CASSSPGLAGGLSYEQYF. The CDR3 DNA reads TGTGCCAGCAGTTCCCCCGGACTAGCGGGAGGCCTCTCCTACGAGCAGTACTTC.

This CDR3 reads CASSSTALPRLPQHF. As DNA, the CDR3 is TGTGCCAGCAGCTCAACCGCACTCCCCAGGTTGCCCCAGCATTTT. The chain carries TRBV5-6 and TRBJ1-5, with no clear D. The length of the CDR3 is 15 residues. Trimming took 3 bases from V and 9 from J, leaving 19 bases between them. Germline CDR1 SGHDT, CDR2 YYEEEE.

The CDR3 region is CASSPGIRGVSYGYTF. In nucleotides, the CDR3 is TGTGCCAGCTCACCGGGGATTCGGGGGGTGAGCTATGGCTACACCTTC. The chain combines TRBV18 with TRBJ1-2; D may be TRBD1 (5 bases). Germline CDR1 and CDR2: KGHSH and LQKENI. This CDR3 is built from 16 residues. V gave up 3 bases and J gave up 4 bases, with 18 bases separating them.

The rearrangement joins TRBV28 to TRBJ2-7, with TRBD2 as a possible D gene (6 bases). There are 14 residues in the CDR3. Germline V gene sequence: CDR1 MDHEN, CDR2 SYDVKM. V was clipped by 6 bases and J by 2 bases, with 14 bases between them. This chain's CDR3 is CASSGGLPTYEQYF. The CDR3 DNA reads as TGTGCCAGCAGCGGGGGACTCCCGACCTACGAGCAGTACTTC.

Only one count was recorded for this clone. The gene calls are TRBV30 and TRBJ2-3; D may be TRBD2 (5 bases). This CDR3 is built from 17 residues. Trimming shortened V by 2 bases and J by 4 bases, and 22 bases separated the two germline ends. CDR1 GTSNPN and CDR2 SVGIG come from the germline V gene (reference sequence). The CDR3 loop reads CAWSILGASSFSDTQYF. The DNA for the CDR3 is TGTGCCTGGAGTATTTTGGGAGCTAGCTCATTTTCAGATACGCAGTATTTT.

The rearrangement joins TRBV29-1 to TRBJ2-1; TRBD2 matches at 7 bases. CDR1 and CDR2 from the germline V gene are SQVTM and ANQGSEA. The CDR3 sequence is 14 residues long. V gave up 2 bases and J gave up 7 bases; unmatched junction bases: 8. The CDR3, as DNA: TGCAGCGTTGAACGCGGGAGCCGCTCTAATGAGCAGTTCTTC. It yields the protein CSVERGSRSNEQFF.

The rearrangement joins TRBV19 to TRBJ2-3, with D possibly TRBD2 on 5 matching bases. The germline V gene has CDR1 LNHDA and CDR2 SQIVND (reference sequence). V dropped 5 bases and J dropped 2 bases, with 23 bases sitting between them. The CDR3 loop spans 18 amino acids. This CDR3 reads CASSHYRLQAGLTDTQYF. CDR3 DNA sequence: TGTGCCAGTAGTCACTACCGTCTTCAGGCGGGCCTCACAGATACGCAGTATTTT.

The chain recombines TRBV5-8 with TRBJ2-7; TRBD1 aligns across 10 bases. Trimming took 4 bases from V and 6 from J; bases not matched to a gene: 10. Germline CDR1 SGHTS, CDR2 YDEGEE. CDR3 size: 15 residues. The CDR3 sequence: CASSLRQGAGVEQYF. The CDR3 nucleotides read TGTGCCAGCAGCCTTCGACAGGGGGCAGGGGTCGAGCAGTACTTC.

The rearrangement joins TRBV7-8 to TRBJ1-2; TRBD1 agrees at 10 bases. Trimming took 5 bases from V and 0 from J; bases not matched to a gene: 9. The germline gives CDR1 SGHVS, CDR2 FQNEAQ. The CDR3 is 17 residues long. CDR3 loop: CASSPRQGATSNYGYTF. The CDR3 DNA follows: TGTGCCAGCAGCCCTCGACAGGGGGCTACTTCTAACTATGGCTACACCTTC.

The CDR3 DNA follows: TGTGCCAGCAGTCCTTGGGCGGGCGGGAGGACAGATACGCAGTATTTT. Protein: CASSPWAGGRTDTQYF. The V and J genes are TRBV28 and TRBJ2-3; 8 nucleotides agree with TRBD2. The CDR3 totals 16 residues. Unmatched junction bases numbered 10, after V lost 5 bases and J lost 3 bases. Germline CDR1 and CDR2: MDHEN and SYDVKM.

This rearrangement joins TRBV18 to TRBJ2-7, with TRBD2 identical over 13 bases. Germline V CDR1 and CDR2: KGHSH, LQKENI. V shed 6 bases and J 2 bases; nucleotides not matched to a gene: 7. The CDR3 has 16 residues. The CDR3 reads CASSHSGTSGAYEQYF. The DNA for the CDR3 is TGTGCCAGCTCCCATTCCGGGACTAGCGGGGCCTACGAGCAGTACTTC. Variable domain in full (rest from reference TRBV18 and TRBJ2-7): NAGVMQNPRHLVRRRGQEARLRCSPMKGHSHVYWYRQLPEEGLKFMVYLQKENIIDESGMPKERFSAEFPKEGPSILRIQQVVRGDSAAYFCASSHSGTSGAYEQYFGPGTRLTVT.

This clone turned up a few times. This chain uses TRBV25-1 with TRBJ1-6; D gene uncertain. CDR3 length: 13 amino acids. V gave up 3 bases and J gave up 10 bases, with 10 bases separating them. Germline CDR1 and CDR2: MGHDK and SYGVNS. The CDR3 nucleotides are TGTGCCAGCAGTGACGGGGTGCGCTCACCCCTCCACTTT. Translated: CASSDGVRSPLHF.

The genes are TRBV28 and TRBJ2-7; TRBD2 matches 9 bases. This CDR3 spans 15 amino acids. V was pared by 7 bases and J by 5 bases, with 12 bases of the junction left unmatched. Germline CDR1 and CDR2: MDHEN and SYDVKM. The CDR3 DNA reads TGTGCCAGCACTCGCTGGGCTAGCGGGATAGACGAGCAGTACTTC. It encodes CASTRWASGIDEQYF.

This chain uses TRBV18 with TRBJ1-5; 9 positions match TRBD1. CDR1 and CDR2 (germline): KGHSH, LQKENI. V shed 3 bases and J 1 base; nucleotides not matched to a gene: 1. This CDR3 has 15 residues. The CDR3 DNA sequence: TGTGCCAGCTCACCCGGACAGGGGAGCAATCAGCCCCAGCATTTT. Translation gives CASSPGQGSNQPQHF.

The chain links TRBV9 to TRBJ1-1; unclear D gene. The CDR3 runs to 14 residues. Germline CDR1 and CDR2: SGDLS and YYNGEE. Between the trimmed V and J ends, which lost 0 bases and 1 base, there was a span of 7 bases. The CDR3, as DNA: TGTGCCAGCAGCGTAGGAAGACAGAACACTGAAGCTTTCTTT. It specifies CASSVGRQNTEAFF.

This chain joins TRBV30 and TRBJ2-2; 10 nucleotides align to TRBD1. With V trimmed by 0 bases and J by 7 bases, 8 bases remained unmatched. Germline V gene sequence: CDR1 GTSNPN, CDR2 SVGIG (reference sequence). CDR3 length: 16 amino acids. CDR3 loop: CAWSVRTGGLNGELFF. The CDR3 DNA follows: TGTGCCTGGAGTGTCCGGACAGGGGGGTTGAACGGGGAGCTGTTTTTT.

This clone was picked up one time. The chain joins TRBV13 to TRBJ2-2; weak D call: TRBD2 (5 bases). Germline loops: CDR1 PRHDT, CDR2 FYEKMQ (reference sequence). CDR3 length: 15 residues. Trimming shortened V by 2 bases and J by 2 bases, and 9 bases separated the two germline ends. The CDR3 nucleotides are TGTGCCAGCAGCTTAACTAGGGATAACACCGGGGAGCTGTTTTTT. This codes for CASSLTRDNTGELFF.

This clone came up a few times. This chain joins TRBV12-5 and TRBJ2-7; 10 bases line up with TRBD1. Germline lookup yields CDR1 LGHNT and CDR2 FRNRAP. CDR3 length equals 14 residues. J lost 5 bases, V lost 6 bases, and 7 bases had no gene match. DNA of the CDR3: TGTGCTAGTGGGATACCGGGACAGGGGAACGAGCAGTACTTC. It encodes CASGIPGQGNEQYF.

This chain joins TRBV28 and TRBJ2-4; tentative D call: TRBD1 (5 bases). This CDR3 contains 16 residues. V gave up 6 bases and J gave up 1 base, with 16 bases separating them. The germline V gene encodes CDR1 MDHEN and CDR2 SYDVKM. The CDR3 sequence: CASSRTRALAKNIQYF. CDR3 nucleotides: TGTGCCAGCAGCCGAACCAGGGCTCTGGCCAAAAACATTCAGTACTTC. Full variable domain (missing parts from reference TRBV28 and TRBJ2-4): DVKVTQSSRYLVKRTGEKVFLECVQDMDHENMFWYRQDPGLGLRLIYFSYDVKMKEKGDIPEGYSVSREKKERFSLILESASTNQTSMYLCASSRTRALAKNIQYFGAGTRLSVL.

This sequence joins TRBV7-2 and TRBJ2-7, with TRBD2 identical over 14 bases. CDR1 and CDR2 from the germline V gene are SGHTA and FQGNSA. The V segment lost 3 bases and the J segment 7 bases; nucleotides outside the gene matches: 5. The CDR3 loop spans 15 amino acids. The DNA for the CDR3 is TGTGCCAGCAGCTTGACTAGCGGGAGGGCCTGGGAGCAGTACTTC. This encodes CASSLTSGRAWEQYF.

This rearrangement joins TRBV28 to TRBJ2-7, with D tentatively TRBD2 (5 bases). The V and J ends lost 2 bases and 1 base respectively, with 12 bases between them. This CDR3 is 15 amino acids long. Germline V gene data show CDR1 as MDHEN and CDR2 as SYDVKM. This chain's CDR3 is CASSLMRGSSYEQYF. As DNA, the CDR3 is TGTGCCAGCAGTTTAATGAGAGGGTCATCCTACGAGCAGTACTTC. Full variable domain (missing parts from reference TRBV28 and TRBJ2-7): DVKVTQSSRYLVKRTGEKVFLECVQDMDHENMFWYRQDPGLGLRLIYFSYDVKMKEKGDIPEGYSVSREKKERFSLILESASTNQTSMYLCASSLMRGSSYEQYFGPGTRLTVT.

This chain connects TRBV28 to TRBJ1-4; D perhaps matches TRBD1 (6 bases). The CDR3 extends over 15 amino acids. Trimming removed 9 bases from V and 7 bases from J, with 21 bases in between. CDR1 is MDHEN and CDR2 is SYDVKM in the germline V gene. The CDR3 sequence: CASGGGLEGVEKLFF. In nucleotides, the CDR3 is TGTGCCAGTGGGGGGGGCCTAGAGGGAGTTGAAAAACTGTTTTTT. The complete variable domain, with remaining parts taken from reference TRBV28 and TRBJ1-4, reads DVKVTQSSRYLVKRTGEKVFLECVQDMDHENMFWYRQDPGLGLRLIYFSYDVKMKEKGDIPEGYSVSREKKERFSLILESASTNQTSMYLCASGGGLEGVEKLFFGSGTQLSVL.

V and J are TRBV7-2 and TRBJ2-3, with D unclear. V gave up 5 bases and J gave up 1 base, with 10 bases separating them. This CDR3 region has 14 residues. Germline V gene lookup returns CDR1 SGHTA and CDR2 FQGNSA. The CDR3 nucleotides are TGTGCCAGCAGCCCGCGGATGGGCACAGATACGCAGTATTTT. Its translation is CASSPRMGTDTQYF.